These T cell receptor beta chains were read from a single sample in a study of OX40 agonist ivuxolimab in advanced cancers. Profiled with immunoSEQ multiplex PCR; TCRdb holds only in-frame clones, not every one. The data contain about 73,000 clones, around 90% of them singletons. Specimen: CD4+ or CD8+ T cells sorted from blood, collected in a trial of the OX40 agonist ivuxolimab. These receptors all come from an adult with an advanced solid tumor such as melanoma, head and neck, liver or kidney cancer. The CDR3 runs from the conserved cysteine through the conserved F or W. A D gene is named only where the DNA matches it firmly. Size values are once, few and many counts, or a class for expanded clones, and some rows have none.

CDR3 length,D gene,V gene,clone size,J gene,CDR3 protein,CDR3 DNA
15,.,TRBV6-5,.,TRBJ1-6,CASSQEVGYNSPLHF,TGTGCCAGCAGCCAGGAGGTGGGCTATAATTCACCCCTCCACTTT
17,.,TRBV27,.,TRBJ2-7,CASSGIGSAAVGYEQYF,TGTGCCAGCAGTGGTATTGGATCTGCGGCAGTCGGTTACGAGCAGTACTTC
13,.,TRBV12-2,.,TRBJ2-5,CASPRQGPETQYF,TGTGCAAGTCCGAGACAGGGGCCAGAGACCCAGTACTTC
15,TRBD2,TRBV19,.,TRBJ2-2,CASRLAGGRTGELFF,TGTGCCAGCCGTCTAGCGGGAGGGCGGACCGGGGAGCTGTTTTTT
13,TRBD1,TRBV29-1,.,TRBJ2-1,CSVDRQGAGEQFF,TGCAGCGTTGATAGACAGGGGGCTGGCGAGCAGTTCTTC
10,.,TRBV18,few,TRBJ2-1,CVNSYNEQFF,TGTGTCAACTCCTACAATGAGCAGTTCTTC
14,.,TRBV13,.,TRBJ2-5,CASSNTGDQETQYF,TGTGCCAGCAGCAATACTGGCGACCAAGAGACCCAGTACTTC
14,TRBD2,TRBV5-4,.,TRBJ2-3,CASSWTSTTDTQYF,TGTGCCAGCAGCTGGACTAGCACTACAGATACGCAGTATTTT
13,.,TRBV9,.,TRBJ1-2,CASSVEDVGGYTF,TGTGCCAGCAGCGTAGAAGACGTCGGTGGCTACACCTTC
22,.,TRBV5-1,.,TRBJ2-1,CASSLGRRVGQLKNSNYNEQFF,TGCGCCAGCAGCTTGGGCCGCAGGGTGGGGCAGCTAAAGAACTCGAACTACAATGAGCAGTTCTTC
13,TRBD1,TRBV11-2,.,TRBJ2-7,CASSLIQGNEQYF,TGTGCCAGCAGTCTAATACAGGGGAACGAGCAGTACTTC
15,TRBD1,TRBV5-7,.,TRBJ2-2,CASSRGQVNTGELFF,TGTGCCAGCAGCCGAGGACAGGTTAACACCGGGGAGCTGTTTTTT
13,.,TRBV27,.,TRBJ1-2,CASTAGGDYGYTF,TGTGCCAGCACCGCGGGAGGGGACTATGGCTACACCTTC
15,.,TRBV4-1,.,TRBJ1-1,CASSQAGRPNTEAFF,TGCGCCAGCAGCCAGGCAGGACGGCCGAACACTGAAGCTTTCTTT
17,TRBD2,TRBV5-1,.,TRBJ2-7,CASSLFPRTSGTYEQYF,TGCGCCAGCAGCTTATTCCCTCGTACTAGCGGAACCTACGAGCAGTACTTC
17,.,TRBV9,.,TRBJ1-1,CASSVGGWGHQNTEAFF,TGTGCCAGCAGCGTAGGGGGTTGGGGGCACCAGAACACTGAAGCTTTCTTT
16,.,TRBV2,.,TRBJ2-6,CASSVGILSGANVLTF,TGTGCCAGCAGTGTGGGGATCCTCTCTGGGGCCAACGTCCTGACTTTC
16,TRBD1,TRBV28,once,TRBJ1-1,CASSPTRTGPRTEAFF,TGTGCCAGCAGTCCCACCCGGACAGGGCCCCGGACTGAAGCTTTCTTT
13,.,TRBV29-1,.,TRBJ2-5,CSTSPGGQETQYF,TGCAGCACTAGTCCTGGGGGGCAGGAGACCCAGTACTTC
15,TRBD2,TRBV10-3,.,TRBJ2-3,CAISESGRNTDTQYF,TGTGCCATCAGTGAGTCCGGGAGGAACACAGATACGCAGTATTTT
14,.,TRBV19,.,TRBJ1-2,CASRTAGANYGYTF,TGTGCCAGCCGGACAGCAGGAGCTAACTATGGCTACACCTTC
16,.,TRBV6-1,.,TRBJ2-2,CASSVTGALNTGELFF,TGTGCCAGCAGTGTTACGGGGGCCTTAAACACCGGGGAGCTGTTTTTT
14,.,TRBV11-2,.,TRBJ2-7,CASSRVGVDYEQYF,TGTGCCAGCTCGCGCGTGGGGGTCGACTACGAGCAGTACTTC
16,TRBD2,TRBV7-9,.,TRBJ2-3,CASSIEVGGREDTQYF,TGTGCCAGCAGCATCGAGGTGGGAGGGAGGGAAGATACGCAGTATTTT